A selection of T cell receptor beta chains follows, all from one sample in a study of blood T cell repertoires in COVID-19. Clones were sequenced by immunoSEQ multiplex PCR, and TCRdb holds only the in-frame ones, with some missing. The sample has about 270,000 clones; about four fifths are singletons. Sequencing input: peripheral blood. The receptor set was obtained from a woman aged 18-29 years with acute or convalescent COVID-19. The CDR3 runs from the conserved cysteine through the conserved F or W. The order of the fields is J gene, V gene, D gene, clone size, CDR3 protein, CDR3 DNA. A D gene is named only where the DNA matches it firmly. Size is stated for part of the rows, as once, few or many counts, or as a class when the clone is expanded.

TRBJ2-1 TRBV19 TRBD2 . CASSKGLAGADEQFF TGTGCCAGTAGCAAAGGACTAGCGGGAGCTGATGAGCAGTTCTTC
TRBJ2-1 TRBV7-2 TRBD2 . CASNQRGGRLEQFF TGTGCCAGCAACCAAAGGGGCGGGAGGCTTGAGCAGTTCTTC
TRBJ1-1 TRBV2 . . CASRGVNTEAFF TGTGCCAGCAGAGGGGTGAACACTGAAGCTTTCTTT
TRBJ1-3 TRBV5-6 . . CASSLSGNTIYF TGTGCCAGCAGCCTATCAGGAAACACCATATATTTT
TRBJ2-5 TRBV29-1 TRBD2 . CSVAFWEGGRETQYF TGCAGCGTTGCTTTCTGGGAGGGCGGGCGAGAGACCCAGTACTTC
TRBJ2-3 TRBV4-2 TRBD2 . CASRGLAGGADTQYF TGTGCCAGCAGGGGACTAGCGGGAGGGGCAGATACGCAGTATTTT
TRBJ1-1 TRBV27 . . CASSGSLLRNTEAFF TGTGCCAGCAGTGGCTCCTTGTTACGGAACACTGAAGCTTTCTTT
TRBJ2-2 TRBV3-1/TRBV3-2 TRBD2 . CASSQDALAVNTGELFF TGTGCCAGCAGCCAAGATGCTCTAGCGGTGAACACCGGGGAGCTGTTTTTT
TRBJ1-2 TRBV11-2 TRBD1 few CASSYGDRANYGYTF TGTGCCAGCAGCTACGGGGACAGGGCCAACTATGGCTACACCTTC
TRBJ1-1 TRBV16 . . CASSQSVLTEAFF TGTGCCAGCAGCCAATCCGTCCTCACTGAAGCTTTCTTT
TRBJ2-1 TRBV28 . . CASTLPGLRAGEQFF TGTGCCAGCACCCTACCGGGACTCCGGGCGGGGGAGCAGTTCTTC
TRBJ2-1 TRBV24-1 TRBD2 . CATSGGGWGYNEQFF TGTGCCACCAGTGGGGGGGGATGGGGCTACAATGAGCAGTTCTTC
TRBJ2-7 TRBV10-3 TRBD2 . CAISELGLAGVSYEQYF TGTGCCATCAGTGAATTGGGACTAGCGGGAGTCTCCTACGAGCAGTACTTC
TRBJ1-5 TRBV7-8 . . CASSSKTVYSNQPQHF TGTGCCAGCAGCTCAAAGACAGTTTATAGCAATCAGCCCCAGCATTTT
TRBJ2-7 TRBV28 . . CASSLGQSYEQYF TGTGCCAGCAGCCTCGGACAGTCCTACGAGCAGTACTTC
TRBJ2-7 TRBV27 TRBD1 . CASSTGTGGPYEQYF TGTGCCAGCAGTACCGGGACAGGGGGCCCCTACGAGCAGTACTTC
TRBJ2-7 TRBV5-1 TRBD2 . CASSWGLAGAYEQYF TGCGCCAGCAGCTGGGGACTAGCGGGGGCCTACGAGCAGTACTTC